These 13 T cell receptor beta chains came from one sample sequenced in a study of control samples from healthy donors and cancer patients. The table came from immunoSEQ multiplex PCR; TCRdb's copy has only in-frame clones and leaves some out. The sample records around 170,000 clones, roughly 89% being singletons. Input material: blood. The source of these receptors is a woman between 50 and 59 years old in good health.

This chain uses TRBV4-1 with TRBJ2-5; 14 positions match TRBD2. CDR1 is MGHRA and CDR2 is YSYEKL in the germline V gene. This CDR3 is 20 amino acids long. V shed 4 bases, J shed 2 bases, and the junction held 15 bases outside the gene matches. CDR3 sequence (DNA): TGCGCCAGCAGCCGCCCCCCCGGACTAGCGGGGGGACTCGATCAAGAGACCCAGTACTTC. Protein: CASSRPPGLAGGLDQETQYF.

The chain employs TRBV9 and TRBJ2-1; D is unresolved. Germline loops: CDR1 SGDLS, CDR2 YYNGEE. Trimming took off 4 bases at V and 8 bases at J, with 13 bases between the two ends. The CDR3 totals 13 residues. CDR3 DNA sequence: TGTGCCAGCAGCCAATATGTGAAGGATGAGCAGTTCTTC. Amino acid sequence: CASSQYVKDEQFF.

This clone showed up just once. The chain is built from TRBV10-3 and TRBJ1-4; TRBD1 agrees at 9 bases. The germline V gene encodes CDR1 ENHRY and CDR2 SYGVKD. The CDR3 spans 14 residues. The junction had 7 bases not matched to a gene; V was cut back by 6 bases and J by 8 bases. The CDR3 sequence: CAIRGQGLREKLFF. CDR3 DNA: TGTGCCATCAGGGGACAGGGACTGAGGGAAAAACTGTTTTTT.

The chain is built from TRBV6-2 or TRBV6-3 and TRBJ2-1; 7 bases match TRBD2. The germline V gene has CDR1 MNHEY and CDR2 SVGEGT. The CDR3 loop spans 17 amino acids. V lost 2 bases to trimming and J lost 4 bases; unmatched junction nucleotides: 11. For the CDR3, the DNA is TGTGCCAGCAGTTACATTTCGGGGGGAGGCGGGTACAATGAGCAGTTCTTC. It codes for CASSYISGGGGYNEQFF.

V is TRBV28 and J is TRBJ1-1, with 7 nucleotides matching TRBD1. Germline CDR1 is MDHEN and CDR2 is SYDVKM. The CDR3 is 16 amino acids. The trim removed 4 bases at V and 2 bases at J, leaving 10 bases unmatched. CDR3 coding DNA: TGTGCCAGCAGTTCACATATGGCAGGGGGAAACACTGAAGCTTTCTTT. Translating it yields CASSSHMAGGNTEAFF.

The V and J genes are TRBV5-5 and TRBJ2-4; D ambiguous. Germline V gives CDR1 SGHKS, CDR2 YYEKEE (reference sequence). The CDR3 covers 12 residues. The CDR3 DNA follows: TGTGGTCGGGTTCCAGCCAAAAACATTCAGTACTTC. Its protein product is CGRVPAKNIQYF.

The rearrangement links TRBV19 to TRBJ1-5; the D gene is possibly TRBD1 (6 bases). Germline assignment: CDR1 LNHDA and CDR2 SQIVND (reference sequence). The V end lost 6 bases, the J end lost 1 base, and 22 bases lay between the germline ends. CDR3 length: 18 amino acids. This CDR3 is CASRVGAGADVSNQPQHF. In DNA, the CDR3 is TGTGCCAGTAGGGTGGGGGCGGGGGCAGATGTAAGCAATCAGCCCCAGCATTTT. The full variable domain, with the rest looked up from reference TRBV19 and TRBJ1-5, is DGGITQSPKYLFRKEGQNVTLSCEQNLNHDAMYWYRQDPGQGLRLIYYSQIVNDFQKGDIAEGYSVSREKKESFPLTVTSAQKNPTAFYLCASRVGAGADVSNQPQHFGDGTRLSIL.

This clone was counted a single time. The chain uses TRBV7-3 and TRBJ1-1; D is ambiguous. This CDR3 is 13 amino acids long. Germline V lookup: CDR1 SGHTA, CDR2 FQGTGA. Deletions cut 1 base from V and 6 bases from J, with 9 bases between. The CDR3 DNA sequence: TGTGCCAGCAGCTTAATGCAGGCCCCTGAAGCTTTCTTT. Its translation is CASSLMQAPEAFF.

J is TRBJ1-3 and V is TRBV5-4; D ambiguous. Trimming took off 1 base at V and 4 bases at J, with 12 bases between the two ends. Germline loops: CDR1 SGHNT, CDR2 YYREEE (reference sequence). The CDR3 spans 15 residues. CDR3: CASSLFRAEGNTIYF. CDR3 DNA: TGTGCCAGCAGCTTGTTCAGAGCTGAAGGAAACACCATATATTTT.

The chain couples TRBV5-4 to TRBJ2-7, with TRBD1 matching over 7 bases. This CDR3 comprises 14 residues. Germline V gives CDR1 SGHNT, CDR2 YYREEE (reference sequence). V shed 4 bases, J shed 1 base, and the junction held 5 bases outside the gene matches. The CDR3 sequence is CASSTSTGSYEQYF. The CDR3 nucleotides are TGTGCCAGCAGCACGTCGACAGGGTCCTACGAGCAGTACTTC. Combining the CDR3 with reference TRBV5-4 and TRBJ2-7 gives the whole variable domain ETGVTQSPTHLIKTRGQQVTLRCSSQSGHNTVSWYQQALGQGPQFIFQYYREEENGRGNFPPRFSGLQFPNYSSELNVNALELDDSALYLCASSTSTGSYEQYFGPGTRLTVT.

Concerning this clone: Within the sample, other DNA sequences also encode this same CDR3. The chain uses TRBV19 and TRBJ2-3, with D uncertain. Trimming removed 2 bases at V and 0 bases at J, with 9 bases between. Germline values: CDR1 LNHDA, CDR2 SQIVND (reference sequence). CDR3 length: 15 residues. CDR3 amino acids: CASSISGISTDTQYF. Written as DNA, the CDR3 is TGTGCCAGTAGTATAAGTGGGATAAGCACAGATACGCAGTATTTT.

This clone has more than one count but fewer than ten. The V and J genes are TRBV7-9 and TRBJ2-2; D is perhaps TRBD2 (6 bases). Germline V gene data show CDR1 as SEHNR and CDR2 as FQNEAQ (reference sequence). Trimming stripped 2 bases from V and 7 bases from J, with 8 bases between. This CDR3 contains 13 residues. CDR3 sequence: CASSLWGDGELFF. The CDR3 DNA reads as TGTGCCAGCAGCTTATGGGGGGACGGGGAGCTGTTTTTT.

This sequence joins TRBV7-2 and TRBJ2-7; the match to TRBD2 covers 12 bases. This CDR3 is 17 amino acids long. Trimming cost V 5 bases and J 0 bases; bases outside gene matches: 8. Germline CDR1 SGHTA, CDR2 FQGNSA. CDR3 in amino acids: CASSAGLAGPYSYEQYF. CDR3 DNA: TGTGCCAGCAGCGCAGGACTAGCGGGACCTTACTCCTACGAGCAGTACTTC.